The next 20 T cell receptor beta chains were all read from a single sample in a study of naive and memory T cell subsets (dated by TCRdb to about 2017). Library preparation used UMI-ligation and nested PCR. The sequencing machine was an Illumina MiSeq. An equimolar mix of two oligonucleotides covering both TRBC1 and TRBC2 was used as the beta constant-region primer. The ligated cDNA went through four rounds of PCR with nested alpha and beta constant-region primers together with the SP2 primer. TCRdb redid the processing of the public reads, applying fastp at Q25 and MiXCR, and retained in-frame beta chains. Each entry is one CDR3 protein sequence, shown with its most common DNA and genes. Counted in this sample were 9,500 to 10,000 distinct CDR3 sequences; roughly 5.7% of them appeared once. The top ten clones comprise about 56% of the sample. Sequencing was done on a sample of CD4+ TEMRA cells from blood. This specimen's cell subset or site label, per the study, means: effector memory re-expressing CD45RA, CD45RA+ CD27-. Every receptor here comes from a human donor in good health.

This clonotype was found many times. CDR3 protein: CASSPTRGATEAFF. Written as DNA, the CDR3 is TGTGCCAGCAGCCCAACTCGGGGAGCCACTGAAGCTTTCTTT. The chain links TRBV5-4 to TRBJ1-1, with unresolved D. V was cut by 4 bases and J by 4 bases, with 14 bases left in between. CDR1 and CDR2 from the germline V gene are SGHNT and YYREEE (reference sequence). The CDR3 is 14 amino acids.

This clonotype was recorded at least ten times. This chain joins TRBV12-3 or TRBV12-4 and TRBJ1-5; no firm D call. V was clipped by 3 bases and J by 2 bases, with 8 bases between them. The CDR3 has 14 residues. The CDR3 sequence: CASSFRQGNQPQHF. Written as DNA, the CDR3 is TGTGCCAGCAGTTTTCGTCAGGGCAATCAGCCCCAGCATTTT.

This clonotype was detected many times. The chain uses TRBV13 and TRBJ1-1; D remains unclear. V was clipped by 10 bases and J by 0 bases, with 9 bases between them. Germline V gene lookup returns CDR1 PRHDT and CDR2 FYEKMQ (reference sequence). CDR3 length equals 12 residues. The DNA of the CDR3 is TGTGCCAACCTATTGATGAACACTGAAGCTTTCTTT. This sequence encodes CANLLMNTEAFF.

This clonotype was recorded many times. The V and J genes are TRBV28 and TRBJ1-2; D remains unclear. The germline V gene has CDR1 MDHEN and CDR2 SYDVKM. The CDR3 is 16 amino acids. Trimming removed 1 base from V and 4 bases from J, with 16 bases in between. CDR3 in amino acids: CASSLSGPDAIYGYTF. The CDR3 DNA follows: TGTGCCAGCAGTTTATCTGGACCCGACGCCATCTATGGCTACACCTTC.

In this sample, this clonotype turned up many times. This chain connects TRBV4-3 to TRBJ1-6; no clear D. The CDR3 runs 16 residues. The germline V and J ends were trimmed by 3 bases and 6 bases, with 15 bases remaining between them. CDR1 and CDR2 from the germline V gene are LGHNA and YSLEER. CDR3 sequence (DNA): TGCGCCAGCAGCCATGAGAGGGTATCGGGTAATTCACCCCTCCACTTT. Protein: CASSHERVSGNSPLHF.

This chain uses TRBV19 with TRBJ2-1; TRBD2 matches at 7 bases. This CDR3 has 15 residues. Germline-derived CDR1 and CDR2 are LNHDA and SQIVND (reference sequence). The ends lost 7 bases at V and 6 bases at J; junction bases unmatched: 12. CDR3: CASTRHRDYGNEQFF. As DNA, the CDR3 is TGTGCCAGTACCAGACACCGGGACTACGGCAATGAGCAGTTCTTC.

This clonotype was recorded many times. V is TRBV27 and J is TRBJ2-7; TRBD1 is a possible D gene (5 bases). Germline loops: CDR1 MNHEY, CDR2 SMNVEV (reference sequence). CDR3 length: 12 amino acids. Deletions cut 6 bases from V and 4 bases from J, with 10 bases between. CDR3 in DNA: TGTGCCAGCAGCCGCGACAGATACGAGCAGTACTTC. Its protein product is CASSRDRYEQYF.

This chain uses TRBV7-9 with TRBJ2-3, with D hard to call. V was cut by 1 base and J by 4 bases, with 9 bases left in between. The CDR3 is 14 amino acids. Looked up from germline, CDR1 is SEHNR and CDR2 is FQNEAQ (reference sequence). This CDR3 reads CASSLDGVADTQYF. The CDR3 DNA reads TGTGCCAGCAGCTTAGATGGGGTCGCAGATACGCAGTATTTT. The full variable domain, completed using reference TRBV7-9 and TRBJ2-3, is DTGVSQNPRHKITKRGQNVTFRCDPISEHNRLYWYRQTLGQGPEFLTYFQNEAQLEKSRLLSDRFSAERPKGSFSTLEIQRTEQGDSAMYLCASSLDGVADTQYFGPGTRLTVL.

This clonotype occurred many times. In DNA form, the CDR3 reads TGTGCCAGCAGTTACGGGCTAGCGGACTACAATGAGCAGTTCTTC. This codes for CASSYGLADYNEQFF. The chain links TRBV6-2 or TRBV6-3 to TRBJ2-1; TRBD2 aligns across 7 bases. This CDR3 spans 15 amino acids. With 2 bases clipped from V and 3 bases from J, the junction kept 4 bases outside the gene matches. Germline CDR1 is MNHEY and CDR2 is SVGEGT.

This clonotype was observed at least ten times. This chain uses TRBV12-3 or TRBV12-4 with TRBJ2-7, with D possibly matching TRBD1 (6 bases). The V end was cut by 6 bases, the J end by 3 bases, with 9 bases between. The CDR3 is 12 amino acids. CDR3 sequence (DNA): TGTGCCAGCAGCCTCAGGGGCTACGAGCAGTACTTC. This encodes CASSLRGYEQYF.

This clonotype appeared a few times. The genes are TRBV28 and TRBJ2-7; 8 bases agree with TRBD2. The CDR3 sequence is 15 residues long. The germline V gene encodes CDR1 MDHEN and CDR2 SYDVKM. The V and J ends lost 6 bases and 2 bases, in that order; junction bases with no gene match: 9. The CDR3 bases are TGTGCCAGCAGGGGAAGCGGGGGCCTAACCTACGAGCAGTACTTC. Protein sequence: CASRGSGGLTYEQYF.

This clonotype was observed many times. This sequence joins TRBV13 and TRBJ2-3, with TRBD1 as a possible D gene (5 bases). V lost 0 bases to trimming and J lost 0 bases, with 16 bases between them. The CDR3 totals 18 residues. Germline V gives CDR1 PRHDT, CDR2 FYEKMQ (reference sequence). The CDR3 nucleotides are TGTGCCAGCAGCTTAGGCCTCGGACAAGGCCCAAGCACAGATACGCAGTATTTT. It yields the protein CASSLGLGQGPSTDTQYF.

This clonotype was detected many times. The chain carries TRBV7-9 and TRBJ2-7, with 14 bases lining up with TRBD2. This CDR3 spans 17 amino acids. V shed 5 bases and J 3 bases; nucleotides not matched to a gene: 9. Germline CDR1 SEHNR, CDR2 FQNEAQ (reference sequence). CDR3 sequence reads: CASSPVPGLAGDYEQYF. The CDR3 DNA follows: TGTGCCAGCAGCCCCGTCCCGGGACTAGCGGGGGACTACGAGCAGTACTTC.

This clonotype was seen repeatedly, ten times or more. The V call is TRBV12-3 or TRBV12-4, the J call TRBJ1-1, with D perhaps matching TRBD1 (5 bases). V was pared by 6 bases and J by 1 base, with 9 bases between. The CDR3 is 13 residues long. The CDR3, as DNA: TGTGCCAGCAGAGGGACGGCGAACACTGAAGCTTTCTTT. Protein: CASRGTANTEAFF.

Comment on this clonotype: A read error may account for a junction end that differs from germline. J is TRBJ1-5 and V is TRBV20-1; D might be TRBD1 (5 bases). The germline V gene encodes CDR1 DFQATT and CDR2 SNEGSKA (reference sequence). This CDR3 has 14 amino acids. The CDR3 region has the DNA TGCAGTGCTAGATCAGGGCGCGATAGTCAGCCCCAGCGTTTT. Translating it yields CSARSGRDSQPQRF.

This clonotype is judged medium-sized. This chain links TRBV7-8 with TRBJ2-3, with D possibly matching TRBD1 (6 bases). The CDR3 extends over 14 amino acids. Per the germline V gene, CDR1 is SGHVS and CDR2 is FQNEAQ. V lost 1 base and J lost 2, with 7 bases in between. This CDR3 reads CASSLGQATDTQYF. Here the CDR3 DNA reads TGTGCCAGCAGCTTAGGACAGGCCACAGATACGCAGTATTTT.

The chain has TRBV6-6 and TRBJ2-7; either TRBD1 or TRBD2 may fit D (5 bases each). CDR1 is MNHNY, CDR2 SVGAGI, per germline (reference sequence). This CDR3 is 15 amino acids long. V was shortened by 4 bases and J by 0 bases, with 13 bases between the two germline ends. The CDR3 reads CASSSRDRSSYEQYF. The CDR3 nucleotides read TGTGCCAGCAGTTCCCGGGACCGGAGCTCCTACGAGCAGTACTTC.

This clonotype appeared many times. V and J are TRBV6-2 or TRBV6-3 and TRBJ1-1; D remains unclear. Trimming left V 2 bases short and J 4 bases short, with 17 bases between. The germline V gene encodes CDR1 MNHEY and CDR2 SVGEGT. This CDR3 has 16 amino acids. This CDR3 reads CASSYVTTRAVTEAFF. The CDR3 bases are TGTGCCAGCAGTTACGTTACCACCCGGGCAGTCACTGAAGCTTTCTTT.

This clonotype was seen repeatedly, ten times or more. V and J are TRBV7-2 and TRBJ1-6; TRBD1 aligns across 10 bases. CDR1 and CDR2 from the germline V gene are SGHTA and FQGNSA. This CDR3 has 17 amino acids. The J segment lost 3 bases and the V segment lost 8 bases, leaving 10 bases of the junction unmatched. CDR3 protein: CASQDRGWPSYNSPLHF. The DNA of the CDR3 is TGTGCCAGCCAGGACAGGGGGTGGCCGAGCTATAATTCACCCCTCCACTTT. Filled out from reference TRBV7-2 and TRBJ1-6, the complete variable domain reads GAGVSQSPSNKVTEKGKDVELRCDPISGHTALYWYRQSLGQGLEFLIYFQGNSAPDKSGLPSDRFSAERTGGSVSTLTIQRTQQEDSAVYLCASQDRGWPSYNSPLHFGNGTRLTVT.

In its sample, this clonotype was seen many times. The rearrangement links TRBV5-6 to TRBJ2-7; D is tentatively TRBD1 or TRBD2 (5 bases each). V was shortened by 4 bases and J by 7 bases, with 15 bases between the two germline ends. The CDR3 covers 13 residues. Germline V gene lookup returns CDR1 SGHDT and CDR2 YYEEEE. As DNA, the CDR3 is TGTGCCAGCAGCCGGACACGCGCGGGTGAGCAGTACTTC. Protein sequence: CASSRTRAGEQYF.